The clone carrying this T cell receptor (beta chain) has just a few counts. The antigen is not known. Trimming removed 2 bases at V and 2 bases at J, with 13 bases between. CDR3 size: 15 residues. Germline V lookup: CDR1 DFQATT, CDR2 SNEGSKA (reference sequence). TCRdb called the reads again in MiXCR, with one record for every CDR3 protein. The sample records 350,000 to 450,000 distinct CDR3 sequences, 15% to 20% being singletons. The record originates from a study of T cell repertoires in cytomegalovirus infection. Whole-study findings and limits: It was HLA-C-restricted CMV-specific TCR beta clonotypes that dominated the response ex vivo. Public TCR beta family frequency separated CMV-and-HLA carriers, including in an independent cohort.

The V call is TRBV20-1, the J call TRBJ1-5, with no clear D. This TCR derives from a human donor in good health (CMV status not recorded). Some clones in this sample may be carry-over from other donors' samples. Specimen: PBMCs. The CDR3 loop is CSARRLTSRNQPQHF. Written as DNA, the CDR3 is TGCAGTGCTAGAAGGTTGACTAGTCGCAATCAGCCCCAGCATTTT.